Described below is a single T cell receptor beta chain sequence and its context. Antigen unknown. The source of the sample is a study of T cells after yellow fever vaccination. Study context: Fractions of low cell number were prepared using SMART-Seq v4 Ultra Low Input. Study-level results: Subsequent booster samples again held most clones from primary vaccination (more than 95% CD4, nearly 90% CD8). In FACS-sorted repertoires, abundant clonotypes from the bulk population could appear as contaminants.

A universal primer site and UMIs were added as TCR cDNA was made by 5'RACE template switching. TCRdb called the 5' RACE reads again in MiXCR, with one record for every CDR3 protein. The data hold 450,000 to 600,000 distinct CDR3 sequences, with roughly 13% observed a single time. Germline V CDR1 and CDR2: SGHRS, YFSETQ. The V end was cut by 0 bases, the J end by 6 bases, with 13 bases between. The CDR3 totals 15 residues. This material consisted of PBMCs, taken on the day of the yellow fever booster vaccination. The chain couples TRBV5-1 to TRBJ1-5; D is undetermined. The receptor was derived from a man aged 30-40 years who received the YFV17D yellow fever vaccine. In DNA, the CDR3 is TGCGCCAGCAGCTTGGACGCCACGGGTGGTCAGCCCCAGCATTTT. Amino acids: CASSLDATGGQPQHF. Looking up the rest from reference TRBV5-1 and TRBJ1-5 gives the full variable domain: KAGVTQTPRYLIKTRGQQVTLSCSPISGHRSVSWYQQTPGQGLQFLFEYFSETQRNKGNFPGRFSGRQFSNSRSEMNVSTLELGDSALYLCASSLDATGGQPQHFGDGTRLSIL.